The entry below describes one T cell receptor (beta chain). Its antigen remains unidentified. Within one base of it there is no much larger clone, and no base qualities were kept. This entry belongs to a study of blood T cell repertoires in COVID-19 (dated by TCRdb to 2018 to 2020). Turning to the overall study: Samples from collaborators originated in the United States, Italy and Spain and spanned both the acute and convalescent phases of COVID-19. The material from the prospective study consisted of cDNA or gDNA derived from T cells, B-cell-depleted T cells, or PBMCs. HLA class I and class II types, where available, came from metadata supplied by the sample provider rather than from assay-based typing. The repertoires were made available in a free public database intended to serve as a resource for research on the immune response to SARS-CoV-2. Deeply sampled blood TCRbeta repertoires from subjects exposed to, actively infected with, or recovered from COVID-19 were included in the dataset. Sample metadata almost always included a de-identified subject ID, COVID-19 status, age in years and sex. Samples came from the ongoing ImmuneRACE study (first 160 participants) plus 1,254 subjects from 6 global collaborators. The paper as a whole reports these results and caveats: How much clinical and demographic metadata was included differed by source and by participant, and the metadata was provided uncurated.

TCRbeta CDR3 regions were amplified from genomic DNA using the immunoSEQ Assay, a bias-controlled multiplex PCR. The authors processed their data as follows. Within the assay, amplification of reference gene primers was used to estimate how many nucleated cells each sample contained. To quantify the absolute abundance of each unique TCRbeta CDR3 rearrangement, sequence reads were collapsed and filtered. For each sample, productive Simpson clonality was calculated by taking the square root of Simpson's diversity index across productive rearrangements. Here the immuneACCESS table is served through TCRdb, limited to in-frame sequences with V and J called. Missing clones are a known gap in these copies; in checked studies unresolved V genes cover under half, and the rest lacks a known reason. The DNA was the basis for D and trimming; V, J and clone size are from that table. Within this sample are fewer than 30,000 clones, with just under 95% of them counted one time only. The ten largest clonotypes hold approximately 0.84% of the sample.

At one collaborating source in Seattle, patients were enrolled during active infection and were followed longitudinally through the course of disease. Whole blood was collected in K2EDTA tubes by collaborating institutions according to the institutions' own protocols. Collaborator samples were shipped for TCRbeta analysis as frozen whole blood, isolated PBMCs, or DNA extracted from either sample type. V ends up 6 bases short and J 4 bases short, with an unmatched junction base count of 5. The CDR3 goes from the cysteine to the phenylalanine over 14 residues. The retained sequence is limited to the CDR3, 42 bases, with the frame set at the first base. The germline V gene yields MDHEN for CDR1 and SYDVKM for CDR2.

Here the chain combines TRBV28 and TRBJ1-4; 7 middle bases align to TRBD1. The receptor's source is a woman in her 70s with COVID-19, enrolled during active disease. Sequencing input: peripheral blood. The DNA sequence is TGTGCCAGCAGCCCGGGACAGTTTAATGAAAAACTGTTTTTT. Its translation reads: CASSPGQFNEKLFF.